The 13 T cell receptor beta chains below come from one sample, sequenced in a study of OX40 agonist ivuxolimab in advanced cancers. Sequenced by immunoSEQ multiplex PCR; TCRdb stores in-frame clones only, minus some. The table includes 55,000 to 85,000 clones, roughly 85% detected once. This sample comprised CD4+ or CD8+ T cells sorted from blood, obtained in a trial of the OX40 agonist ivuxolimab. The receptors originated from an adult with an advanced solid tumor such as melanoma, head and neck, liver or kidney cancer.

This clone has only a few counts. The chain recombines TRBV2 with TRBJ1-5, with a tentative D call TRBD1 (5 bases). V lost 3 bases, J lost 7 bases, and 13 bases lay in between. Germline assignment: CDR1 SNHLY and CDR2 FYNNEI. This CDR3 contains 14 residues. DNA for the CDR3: TGTGCCAGCAGTGATCGTCGGGGCCAACAGCCCCAGCATTTT. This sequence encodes CASSDRRGQQPQHF.

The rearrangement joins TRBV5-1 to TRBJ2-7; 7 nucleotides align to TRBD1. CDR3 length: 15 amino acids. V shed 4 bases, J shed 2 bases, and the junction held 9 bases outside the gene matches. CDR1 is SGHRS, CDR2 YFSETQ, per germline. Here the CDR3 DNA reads TGCGCCAGCAGCCGCACCGTCGGGACAGCCTACGAGCAGTACTTC. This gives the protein CASSRTVGTAYEQYF.

CDR3 nucleotides: TGTGCCTGGAGTGTAAAGGGCGACAATGAGCAGTTCTTC. It translates to CAWSVKGDNEQFF. V gene TRBV30 combines with J gene TRBJ2-1; D is unresolved. The CDR3 has 13 amino acids. CDR1 GTSNPN and CDR2 SVGIG come from the germline V gene (reference sequence). V lost 0 bases and J 5 bases, leaving 8 bases between the germline ends.

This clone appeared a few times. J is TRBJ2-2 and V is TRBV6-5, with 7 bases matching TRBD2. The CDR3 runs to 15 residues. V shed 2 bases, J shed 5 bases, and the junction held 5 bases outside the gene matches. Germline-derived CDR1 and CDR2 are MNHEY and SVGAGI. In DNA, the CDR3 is TGTGCCAGCAGTTACGAGGGGCGGGGGACCGGGGAGCTGTTTTTT. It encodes CASSYEGRGTGELFF.

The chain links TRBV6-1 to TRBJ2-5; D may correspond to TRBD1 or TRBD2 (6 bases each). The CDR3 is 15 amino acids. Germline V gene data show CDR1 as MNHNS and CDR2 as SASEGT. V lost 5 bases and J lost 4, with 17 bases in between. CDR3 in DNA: TGTGCCAGCAGTCCGGGCGGAGGGGGTGGAGAGACCCAGTACTTC. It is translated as CASSPGGGGGETQYF.

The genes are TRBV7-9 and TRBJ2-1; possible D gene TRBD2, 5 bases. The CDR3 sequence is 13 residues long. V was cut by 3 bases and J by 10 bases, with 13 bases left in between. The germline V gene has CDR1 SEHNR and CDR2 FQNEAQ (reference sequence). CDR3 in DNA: TGTGCCAGCAGCTTGGGAGTACCGGGGGAGCAGTTCTTC. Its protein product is CASSLGVPGEQFF.

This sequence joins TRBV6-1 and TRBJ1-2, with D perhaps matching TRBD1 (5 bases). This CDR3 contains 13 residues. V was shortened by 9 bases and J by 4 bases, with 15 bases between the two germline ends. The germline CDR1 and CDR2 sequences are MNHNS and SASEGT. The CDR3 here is CASSAGRSYGYTF. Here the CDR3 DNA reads TGTGCCAGTTCGGCAGGGAGGAGCTATGGCTACACCTTC.

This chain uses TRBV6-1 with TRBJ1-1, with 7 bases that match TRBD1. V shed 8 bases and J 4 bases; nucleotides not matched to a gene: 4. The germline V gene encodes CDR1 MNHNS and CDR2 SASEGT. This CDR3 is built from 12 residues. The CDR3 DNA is TGTGCCAGCCAGACAGGGTTCACTGAAGCTTTCTTT. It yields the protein CASQTGFTEAFF.

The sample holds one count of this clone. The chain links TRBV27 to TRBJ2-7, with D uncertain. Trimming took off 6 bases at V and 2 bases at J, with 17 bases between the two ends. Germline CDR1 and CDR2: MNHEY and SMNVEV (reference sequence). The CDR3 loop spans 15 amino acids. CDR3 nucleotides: TGTGCCAGCAGCCCGATGGGGAATGGACCCTACGAGCAGTACTTC. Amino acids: CASSPMGNGPYEQYF.

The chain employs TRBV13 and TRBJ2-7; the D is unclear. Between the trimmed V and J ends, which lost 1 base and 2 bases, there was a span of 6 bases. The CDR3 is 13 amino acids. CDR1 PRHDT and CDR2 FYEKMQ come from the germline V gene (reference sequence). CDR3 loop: CASSLDGTYEQYF. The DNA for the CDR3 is TGTGCCAGCAGCTTAGATGGGACCTACGAGCAGTACTTC. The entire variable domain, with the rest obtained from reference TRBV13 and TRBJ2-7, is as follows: AAGVIQSPRHLIKEKRETATLKCYPIPRHDTVYWYQQGPGQDPQFLISFYEKMQSDKGSIPDRFSAQQFSDYHSELNMSSLELGDSALYFCASSLDGTYEQYFGPGTRLTVT.

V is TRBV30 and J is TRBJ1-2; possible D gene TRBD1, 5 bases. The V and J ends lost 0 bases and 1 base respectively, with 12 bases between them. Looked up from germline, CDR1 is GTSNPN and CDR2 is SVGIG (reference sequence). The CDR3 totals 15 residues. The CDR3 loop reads CAWSVFGGFNYGYTF. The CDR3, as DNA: TGTGCCTGGAGTGTATTCGGGGGATTTAACTATGGCTACACCTTC.

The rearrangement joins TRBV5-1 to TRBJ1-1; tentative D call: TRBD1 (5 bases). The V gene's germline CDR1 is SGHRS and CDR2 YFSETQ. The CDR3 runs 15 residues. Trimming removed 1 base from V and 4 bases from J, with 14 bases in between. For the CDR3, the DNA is TGCGCCAGCAGCTTGTTGCGGGGGAGTGGCACTGAAGCTTTCTTT. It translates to CASSLLRGSGTEAFF.

The CDR3 DNA reads TGTGCCAGCAGTTTAATCCCATATTATCAGCCCCAGCATTTT. The encoded protein is CASSLIPYYQPQHF. The rearrangement joins TRBV27 to TRBJ1-5; D is unresolved. V lost 2 bases, J lost 5 bases, and 10 bases lay in between. This CDR3 spans 14 amino acids. CDR1 is MNHEY, CDR2 SMNVEV, per germline (reference sequence).